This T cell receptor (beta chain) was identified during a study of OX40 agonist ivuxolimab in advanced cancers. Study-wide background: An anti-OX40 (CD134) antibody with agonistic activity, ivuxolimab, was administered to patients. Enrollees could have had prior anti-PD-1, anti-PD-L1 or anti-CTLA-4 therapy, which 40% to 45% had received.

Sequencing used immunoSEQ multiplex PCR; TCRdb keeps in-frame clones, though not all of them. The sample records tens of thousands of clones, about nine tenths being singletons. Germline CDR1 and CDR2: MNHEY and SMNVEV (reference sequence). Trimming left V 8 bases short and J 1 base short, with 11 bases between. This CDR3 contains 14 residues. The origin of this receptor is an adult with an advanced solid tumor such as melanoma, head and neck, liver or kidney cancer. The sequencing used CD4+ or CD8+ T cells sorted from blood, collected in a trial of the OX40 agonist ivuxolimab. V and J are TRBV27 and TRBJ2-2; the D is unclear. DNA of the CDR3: TGTGCCAGCTCCCTTTCCTGGAACACCGGGGAGCTGTTTTTT. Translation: CASSLSWNTGELFF.